The 21 T cell receptor beta chains below all came from one sample that was sequenced in a study of response to subunit inactivated influenza vaccine. One entry per CDR3 protein results from TCRdb running MiXCR on the RT-PCR reads. The sample holds around 850,000 distinct CDR3 sequences, 15% to 20% seen once. Sequenced material: PBMCs from blood, taken roughly 5 days after vaccination. These receptors were obtained from a man aged 50-59 years who received an inactivated influenza vaccine.

This clonotype was seen a handful of times. This chain links TRBV12-3 or TRBV12-4 with TRBJ1-3; D is undetermined. There are 15 residues in the CDR3. V gave up 5 bases and J gave up 1 base, with 12 bases separating them. The CDR3 spells CASSPNRHSGNTIYF. In nucleotides, the CDR3 is TGTGCCAGCAGTCCTAACCGCCATTCTGGAAACACCATATATTTT.

This clonotype was seen a few times. The chain has TRBV5-1 and TRBJ2-7; 10 positions match TRBD2. CDR3 length equals 17 residues. V shed 0 bases, J shed 2 bases, and the junction held 8 bases outside the gene matches. Germline V gene lookup returns CDR1 SGHRS and CDR2 YFSETQ. CDR3 nucleotide sequence: TGCGCCAGCAGCTTGGCCCCAGCGGGAGGGTTGCCCTACGAGCAGTACTTC. It encodes CASSLAPAGGLPYEQYF.

The rearrangement links TRBV6-1 to TRBJ2-4, with D possibly called TRBD1 or TRBD2 (5 bases each). Germline loops: CDR1 MNHNS, CDR2 SASEGT. The CDR3 consists of 14 residues. The V end was cut by 5 bases, the J end by 9 bases, with 17 bases between. The CDR3 coding sequence is TGTGCCAGCAGTCAAGGACGGGTGAGGGGCATTCAGTACTTC. Translation: CASSQGRVRGIQYF.

The sample holds many counts of this clonotype. The chain carries TRBV20-1 and TRBJ1-5; 7 nucleotides match TRBD1. In germline, CDR1 is DFQATT, CDR2 SNEGSKA (reference sequence). The J segment lost 6 bases and the V segment lost 4 bases, leaving 9 bases of the junction unmatched. This CDR3 has 14 amino acids. The CDR3 region is CSATHSTGSQPQHF. The CDR3, as DNA: TGCAGTGCTACTCATTCGACAGGGAGTCAGCCCCAGCATTTT.

The DNA for the CDR3 is TGTGCCAGCGCGGGACAGGGGAACACTGAAGCTTTCTTT. This encodes CASAGQGNTEAFF. The rearrangement joins TRBV25-1 to TRBJ1-1; TRBD1 agrees at 9 bases. Germline V lookup: CDR1 MGHDK, CDR2 SYGVNS. This CDR3 has 13 amino acids. J was trimmed by 1 base and V by 8 bases; bases with no gene match: 2. The full variable domain, its missing parts supplied by reference TRBV25-1 and TRBJ1-1, is EADIYQTPRYLVIGTGKKITLECSQTMGHDKMYWYQQDPGMELHLIHYSYGVNSTEKGDLSSESTVSRIRTEHFPLTLESARPSHTSQYLCASAGQGNTEAFFGQGTRLTVV.

V gene TRBV7-2 combines with J gene TRBJ2-2; perhaps TRBD2 as D (6 bases). The germline V gene encodes CDR1 SGHTA and CDR2 FQGNSA. Between the trimmed V and J ends, which lost 3 bases and 2 bases, there was a span of 10 bases. This CDR3 region has 15 residues. CDR3 in DNA: TGTGCCAGCAGCTTGGGGAGGATTAACACCGGGGAGCTGTTTTTT. Translated, it gives CASSLGRINTGELFF. Supplemented by reference TRBV7-2 and TRBJ2-2, the full variable domain reads GAGVSQSPSNKVTEKGKDVELRCDPISGHTALYWYRQSLGQGLEFLIYFQGNSAPDKSGLPSDRFSAERTGGSVSTLTIQRTQQEDSAVYLCASSLGRINTGELFFGEGSRLTVL.

This chain uses TRBV15 with TRBJ2-1; no clear D gene. V was trimmed by 2 bases and J by 9 bases, leaving 11 bases between them. Germline V CDR1 and CDR2: LNHNV, YYDKDF (reference sequence). The CDR3 is 13 residues long. For the CDR3, the DNA is TGTGCCACCAGCAGACTAGGCGAGGTTGAGCAGTTCTTC. Encoded protein: CATSRLGEVEQFF.

CDR3 sequence: CASSNTISPLHF. The CDR3 DNA follows: TGTGCCAGCAGCAACACGATATCACCCCTCCACTTT. The chain couples TRBV2 to TRBJ1-6; D gene ambiguous. V was shortened by 6 bases and J by 10 bases, with 10 bases between the two germline ends. Germline CDR1 is SNHLY and CDR2 is FYNNEI. The CDR3 is 12 amino acids.

This clonotype appeared a few times. DNA for the CDR3: TGCAGTGCTACCCTAGCCGGCGGAACTAATGAAAAACTGTTTTTT. Translating it yields CSATLAGGTNEKLFF. The J gene is TRBJ1-4, the V gene TRBV20-1; D is unclear. The V gene's germline CDR1 is DFQATT and CDR2 SNEGSKA (reference sequence). V was trimmed by 4 bases and J by 1 base, leaving 13 bases between them. The CDR3 spans 15 residues.

The chain uses TRBV29-1 and TRBJ2-3; possible D gene TRBD1, 6 bases. CDR1 is SQVTM, CDR2 ANQGSEA, per germline. Between the trimmed V and J ends, which lost 8 bases and 2 bases, there was a span of 14 bases. CDR3 size: 13 residues. CDR3 sequence reads: CSSLGTSTDTQYF. The CDR3 nucleotides are TGCAGCTCCCTCGGGACATCCACAGATACGCAGTATTTT.

The V gene is TRBV5-1, the J gene TRBJ2-7; TRBD1 might be the D (5 bases). Germline CDR1 and CDR2: SGHRS and YFSETQ. The CDR3 is made up of 15 amino acids. Trimming pared 5 bases from V and 2 bases from J, leaving 17 bases between. CDR3 DNA sequence: TGCGCCAGCAGGGCTGGGTACAGGAAAGCCTACGAGCAGTACTTC. It translates to CASRAGYRKAYEQYF.

The CDR3 here is CASSPDGKNSPLHF. The CDR3 nucleotides are TGTGCCAGCAGCCCTGACGGAAAAAATTCACCCCTCCACTTT. The chain joins TRBV7-9 to TRBJ1-6; unclear D gene. CDR1 and CDR2 from the germline V gene are SEHNR and FQNEAQ (reference sequence). The CDR3 has 14 residues. Between the trimmed V and J ends, which lost 5 bases and 7 bases, there was a span of 12 bases.

The chain links TRBV18 to TRBJ2-7; 7 bases are shared with TRBD1. Germline V gene lookup returns CDR1 KGHSH and CDR2 LQKENI. J gave up 3 bases and V 3 bases, and 8 bases lay outside the gene matches. The CDR3 is 15 amino acids. The DNA of the CDR3 is TGTGCCAGCTCACCTCCGGGACAGAGGCTCTACGAGCAGTACTTC. Amino acids: CASSPPGQRLYEQYF.

The chain recombines TRBV4-3 with TRBJ2-1; no clear D gene. This CDR3 spans 14 amino acids. Germline CDR1 and CDR2: LGHNA and YSLEER. V gave up 1 base and J gave up 2 bases, with 6 bases separating them. The CDR3: CASSQVHAYNEQFF. The CDR3 bases are TGCGCCAGCAGCCAAGTCCACGCCTACAATGAGCAGTTCTTC.

This chain connects TRBV4-3 to TRBJ1-6; no definite D call. The CDR3 is 15 amino acids. Trimming cost V 0 bases and J 7 bases, with 10 bases left between them. Germline V gene sequence: CDR1 LGHNA, CDR2 YSLEER. CDR3 in DNA: TGCGCCAGCAGCCAAGACGGGTTGGGGAATTCACCCCTCCACTTT. Its translation is CASSQDGLGNSPLHF.

This clonotype was picked up a small number of times. V usage is TRBV9 and J usage is TRBJ2-1, with 7 nucleotides matching TRBD2. The CDR3 covers 15 residues. CDR1 SGDLS and CDR2 YYNGEE come from the germline V gene. V trimming: 2 bases; J trimming: 4 bases; junction bases outside the gene matches: 6. The CDR3 region has the DNA TGTGCCAGCAGCGTGACTAGCCTTTCTTACAATGAGCAGTTCTTC. Protein product: CASSVTSLSYNEQFF.

This clonotype was counted only a few times. The chain has TRBV20-1 and TRBJ1-2, with D perhaps TRBD1 (5 bases). CDR1 and CDR2 (germline): DFQATT, SNEGSKA (reference sequence). CDR3 length: 12 amino acids. The V end was cut by 4 bases, the J end by 8 bases, with 14 bases between. The CDR3 spells CSATRGQQGYTF. The DNA of the CDR3 is TGCAGTGCTACCCGGGGCCAGCAGGGCTACACCTTC.

This clonotype came up a few times. The chain links TRBV7-9 to TRBJ2-2; TRBD2 might be the D (6 bases). V lost 2 bases and J lost 0, with 10 bases in between. Germline V gives CDR1 SEHNR, CDR2 FQNEAQ (reference sequence). This CDR3 contains 16 residues. The CDR3 here is CASSLSRGTNTGELFF. CDR3 bases: TGTGCCAGCAGCTTATCTCGCGGGACGAACACCGGGGAGCTGTTTTTT.

This clonotype was counted at least ten times. The genes are TRBV12-3 or TRBV12-4 and TRBJ1-2; D unclear. V was cut by 5 bases and J by 1 base, with 14 bases left in between. The CDR3 consists of 15 residues. The CDR3 region is CASSPSGRVNYGYTF. DNA for the CDR3: TGTGCCAGCAGTCCCTCCGGGCGGGTTAACTATGGCTACACCTTC.

Details on this clonotype: This clone may be a read error of a much larger clone one base away. The chain links TRBV20-1 to TRBJ1-1; D is ambiguous. The CDR3 is made up of 11 amino acids. The germline V and J ends were trimmed by 0 bases and 3 bases, with 2 bases remaining between them. Germline values: CDR1 DFQATT, CDR2 SNEGSKA (reference sequence). The CDR3 reads CSAREYTEAFF. DNA for the CDR3: TGCAGTGCTAGAGAGTACACTGAAGCTTTCTTT.

This clonotype was counted at least ten times. The chain recombines TRBV29-1 with TRBJ2-7; 9 nucleotides line up with TRBD2. V shed 3 bases and J 3 bases; nucleotides not matched to a gene: 3. The CDR3 loop spans 13 amino acids. Germline V gene data show CDR1 as SQVTM and CDR2 as ANQGSEA. For the CDR3, the DNA is TGCAGCGTTGATGCGGGAGGGCACTACGAGCAGTACTTC. This gives the protein CSVDAGGHYEQYF.